The present T cell receptor beta chain was sequenced within a study of cytomegalovirus exposure and HLA in healthy donors. Study observations and caveats: Highest at DRB1 and lowest at HLA-C, TCR association rates differed among HLA loci in a later analysis. Previous analysis showed most TCR beta V segments were productive about 90% or about 30% of the time.

As for this clone: Its antigen is unidentified. One end of the junction does not line up with germline, which may come from a read error.

This CDR3 contains 14 residues. The germline V gene has CDR1 MDHEN and CDR2 SYDVKM. PCR primers comprised 60 Vbeta and 13 Jbeta primers. Measured with immunoSEQ multiplex PCR; TCRdb has only the in-frame clones, and not every one. Of about 89,000 clones listed, around four fifths are singletons. The clonotype originates from a female donor in good health and CMV-seropositive. The sample comprised PBMCs. The chain is built from TRBV28 and TRBJ1-4, with 7 bases matching TRBD1. The CDR3 reads CASSSDRVNEKLLF. CDR3 nucleotides: TGTGCCAGCAGCTCCGACAGGGTTAATGAAAAACTGCTTTTT.